Here is one T cell receptor beta chain with its context. This clonotype has just a few counts. Its antigen is currently not known. Base qualities are not provided; no much larger clone lies one nucleotide away. Trimming accounts for 5 bases at V and 4 bases at J, while the number of junction bases matched to no gene is 16. CDR1 and CDR2 were assigned from the germline V gene as SGHTA and FQGNSA. The CDR3 goes from the cysteine to the phenylalanine over 18 residues. CDR3 DNA is the only sequence kept; it has 54 bases, read in frame from the first base. The library was generated by 5' RACE. Sequencing relied on an Illumina HiSeq 2500. A second PCR of roughly 6 to 11 cycles was performed with a sample-barcoded 5' primer and a J-beta primer mix. A unique molecular identifier was introduced onto each TCR beta cDNA molecule by a template-switch 5' adaptor carrying 12 random nucleotides. Each sample yielded at least 2.5 million CDR3-containing paired-end reads. First-strand cDNA was synthesized from all RNA with the Mint cDNA synthesis kit, primed by a TRBC-specific oligonucleotide. After uracil-DNA glycosylase treatment, a first 18-cycle PCR used universal primers M1SS and BC2_uni_R on all cDNA. On the study's bioinformatics: For normalization, 1 million high-quality reads, each with a distinct molecular identifier, were randomly selected from each sample. Instead of being binned into consensus sequences, reads that shared molecular identifiers were thrown out. CDR3 identification, clonotype clustering and error correction used MiTCR with a Q25 quality threshold and the strictest error-elimination algorithm. Lower-bound total TCR beta diversity was estimated with a nonparametric unseen species model using Euler transformation. The public reads were reprocessed in TCRdb via fastp at Q25 and MiXCR, keeping in-frame beta chains. Here each entry gathers all rows of one CDR3 protein and keeps the most common genes and DNA. TCRdb assigned the V and J calls; the authors' analysis was not used. For this sample the table gives about 1,400,000 distinct CDR3 sequences, of which around 55% were detected only once. The ten largest account for more than 6% of the sample.

Systemically healthy Caucasian individuals from Russia, around 38 in total and aged about 6 to 90 years, were included as donors. Around 10 milliliters of peripheral blood were drawn from each donor into EDTA-treated Vacutainer tubes. PBMCs were isolated by Ficoll-Paque density-gradient centrifugation, with at least 6 million obtained per sample. Trizol reagent was used to extract total RNA from PBMCs, with at least 6 micrograms per sample. For every donor, flow cytometry on a PBMC aliquot measured the percentage of naive CD45RAhigh/CD27high T cells. These data originate in a study of blood T cells in healthy people across ages (dated by TCRdb to 2014 to 2015). Turning to the overall study: In model experiments, template switching captured about one uniquely barcoded TCR beta cDNA molecule for every two T cells. Age-related changes in TCR beta repertoire diversity were measured in the study by deep sequencing normalized with unique cDNA molecular identifiers. The donors were divided into four age groups: young (average around 16 years), middle-aged (about 39), aged (approximately 59) and long-lived (82). Donors of different ages were randomly distributed across sequencing lanes to avoid experimental bias. Two additional independent replicas of 1 million unique cDNA reads from the same blood draw were analyzed for two donors (one aged 18 to 29 and one aged 80 or older). Points the paper makes about the study in general: The long-lived group showed more naive CD4+ T cells, fewer expanded clones and increased TCR diversity than the aged group, suggesting age selection. The CMV infection status of donors was not known, potentially confounding age-related changes in expanded clonotypes. Estimates of total diversity from one million sequenced T cells were regarded as lower bounds and underestimates. Since profiling was done on bulk unsorted PBMCs, naive and antigen-experienced compartments could not be conclusively compared. Observed TCR beta diversity per million T cells fell roughly linearly with age, and a significant reduction was already apparent by age approximately 40. A strong correlation was found between observed TCR beta diversity and the percentage of naive T cells measured by flow cytometry.

Sequencing used blood. This TCR derives from a man between 18 and 29 years old in good health. The chain was built from TRBV7-2 and TRBJ2-7; a stretch of 11 junction bases matches TRBD2. At the DNA level, the sequence is TGTGCCAGCAGCCCCCGAAGACTAGCGGGGTCTTTTCTTTACGAGCAGTACTTC. Its protein product is CASSPRRLAGSFLYEQYF.